This T cell receptor beta chain was observed in a study of shared clonotypes between healthy human individuals (dated by TCRdb to 2019 to 2021). About the investigation overall: Three men and two women, aged 18 to 49 years, made up the cohort. To estimate repertoire size and how much clonotype sharing occurs between individuals, the study deeply sequenced the blood TCR repertoires of several healthy adults. For each donor, three plates each were used for CD4 naive and CD4 memory, two plates were used for CD8 naive, and one plate was used for CD8 memory. Different laboratories and diverse techniques were used to prepare libraries and sequence TCR repertoires, to increase sequencing depth and limit assay-specific biases. Between about 0.8 and 9 billion PBMCs per donor were obtained by leukapheresis. Here is what the overall study found, with its caveats: Based on pairwise subsampling, the degree of clonotype sharing among donors was expected to be affected by sequencing depth. Across a few donors, approximately 4.9% of naive CD4, roughly 3.3% of naive CD8, about 2% of memory CD4, and roughly 0.41% of memory CD8 clonotypes were shared. Incomplete sequencing was indicated by rarefaction of sorted-subset datasets, despite the large sequencing depth. Naive subsets generally had larger estimated clonotype richness than memory subsets did. The small number of donors limited the genetic and exposure-history diversity represented. Sampling was limited to blood, and TCR repertoires in tissue likely differ from TCR repertoires in blood. Higher generation probabilities were observed for clonotypes shared by all four sorted-subset donors than for non-shared clonotypes.

Regarding this clone: Its antigen remains unidentified. Base qualities are not provided; no much larger clone lies one nucleotide away.

TCR CDR3 regions were amplified from genomic DNA by multiplex PCR using the deep immunoSEQ assay. Extracted genomic DNA from each cell subset was distributed evenly across all wells of several immunoSEQ 96-well plates, and each plate was treated as a replicate. For sorted subsets, each replicate PCR was loaded with around 220 ng genomic DNA, equivalent to some 27,000 T cell genomes. The purified libraries were quantified using a Qubit 3.0 fluorometer, sized with a Bioanalyzer 2100, and then quantified again using the KAPA Library Quantification kit. Every immunoSEQ 96-well plate was sequenced on a separate single-read 150-cycle Illumina NextSeq 550 flow cell. The original methods were these. The immunoSEQ output contained only junctional sequences without quality scores, so filtering could not match that applied to full-length reads. Sequences were annotated with PyIR, a Python wrapper for IgBLAST v1.9, and V/J genes and CDR3 were assigned using IMGT germline references. Reads were filtered out if the reads had weak V/J assignments (E-value above 1e-6), no CDR3, stop codons, out-of-frame junctions, or ambiguous translated residues. A V3J clonotype was defined by an identical inferred V gene, J gene, and CDR3 amino acid sequence. Percentage overlap between repertoires was computed as shared unique clonotypes divided by the size of the smaller repertoire. Repertoire richness was assessed with RTK rarefaction, the Chao1 estimator, and Recon v2.1 estimates of unobserved clonotypes. Generation probabilities were computed with OLGA for all TCRbeta clonotypes obtained by the gDNA method from a handful of donors. TCRdb re-hosts the immuneACCESS table, in-frame sequences only. Its copies lack some clones; in the studies checked, an unresolved V gene accounts for under half of them, and the cause for the rest is not known. That table furnishes V, J and clone size, whereas the DNA furnished D and trimming. The sample profile shows over a million clones; more than 60% of them were found once. Of the sample, roughly 1.5% falls within the top ten clones.

The donors were healthy, HIV-negative adults with no recently reported acute infections or vaccinations. Every donor was a Caucasian adult residing in Nashville, Tennessee, USA. CD4+ T cells were enriched by magnetic negative selection, after which naive cells were positively selected on CD45RA and the negative fraction was taken as the memory subset. Blood was obtained by leukapheresis, after which PBMCs were separated by Ficoll-Histopaque density gradient centrifugation and cryopreserved in liquid nitrogen vapor phase. Analytical flow cytometry was used to check the purity and quantity of each magnetically sorted T cell population. From each sorted fraction, genomic DNA was isolated and quantified by UV absorbance on a Nanodrop 2000c. As encoded in the germline V gene, CDR1 is SGHDT while CDR2 is YYEEEE. V was cut back by 3 bases and J by 5 bases, leaving a gap of 17 bases between them. Including cysteine and phenylalanine, the CDR3 has 16 amino acids. Of all the DNA, just the CDR3 is kept, 48 bases in frame from base 1.

The sequence links TRBV5-6 to TRBJ2-2, with TRBD2 tentatively as D gene (6 bases match). Source material: memory CD4+ T cells sorted from blood. Reading the label with the study, this specimen's cell subset or site is: CD45RA-negative fraction. This TCR was sampled from a man younger than 35 in good health. The sequenced DNA is TGTGCCAGCAGCTCGGGACTTCGCCAAATTACCGGGGAGCTGTTTTTT. Its coded protein is CASSSGLRQITGELFF.